The clone carrying this TCR beta chain was picked up many times. What it recognizes is unknown. The record originates from a study of shared clonotypes between healthy human individuals. Study overall: Ranging from 18 to 49 in age, donors were a couple of women and a few men.

A deep-level run was used for the assay. Libraries were prepared by immunoSEQ multiplex PCR; TCRdb keeps only in-frame clonotypes and omits some of them. This table has 600,000 to 700,000 clones, less than 80% appearing once. The study's findings and limits: Memory subsets generally showed smaller estimated richness than naive subsets did. When naive CD4 clonotypes were compared across a few donors, 4% to 6.5% were shared.

This CDR3 region has 15 residues. V gene TRBV21-1 combines with J gene TRBJ1-5. TRBV21-1 is a listed pseudogene. This receptor was taken from a woman aged 25 to 39 in good health. The source material was memory CD4+ T cells sorted from blood. As for subset: CD45RA-negative fraction. CDR3 in amino acids: CASSREGVRNQPQHF. CDR3 DNA sequence: TGTGCCAGCAGCAGGGAGGGCGTTCGCAATCAGCCCCAGCATTTT.